Listed below are T cell receptor beta chains from one sample, sequenced in a study of CD8 T cells in ankylosing spondylitis. Using its own MiXCR run on the 5' RACE reads, TCRdb lists one record per CDR3 protein. The table lists about 150,000 distinct CDR3 sequences, approximately 44% of them singletons. The specimen was synovial fluid, either unsorted or a sorted T cell fraction (not recorded which). These TCRs come from a male donor with ankylosing spondylitis. Both conserved end residues are part of each CDR3. Fields, in order: D gene, V gene, clone size, J gene, CDR3 protein, CDR3 DNA. A D gene is named only where the DNA matches it firmly. Size is omitted from some rows. Given values are once, few, many or a class for expanded clones.

>TRBD1|TRBV4-1|-|TRBJ1-4
CASSQFDRDNEKLFF
TGCGCCAGCAGCCAGTTCGACAGGGACAATGAAAAACTGTTTTTT
>-|TRBV12-3/TRBV12-4|large|TRBJ2-5
CASTTDARETQYF
TGTGCCAGCACCACGGACGCGCGGGAGACCCAGTACTTC
>TRBD2|TRBV11-2|-|TRBJ2-5
CASSLGVWAGRVGETQYF
TGTGCCAGCAGCCTAGGGGTCTGGGCAGGGAGGGTCGGAGAGACCCAGTACTTC
>TRBD2|TRBV7-9|few|TRBJ2-1
CASSLAPTSGAYNEQFF
TGTGCCAGCAGCTTAGCACCGACTAGCGGGGCTTACAATGAGCAGTTCTTC
>-|TRBV27|-|TRBJ2-7
CASSAGAWYEQYF
TGTGCCAGCAGTGCAGGGGCGTGGTACGAGCAGTACTTC
>TRBD2|TRBV28|-|TRBJ2-5
CASSYLAGGQETQYF
TGTGCCAGCAGTTATCTAGCGGGGGGGCAAGAGACCCAGTACTTC
>TRBD2|TRBV6-1|many|TRBJ2-7
CASSEDPAGGSYEQYF
TGTGCCAGCAGTGAAGATCCAGCGGGGGGATCCTACGAGCAGTACTTC
>-|TRBV24-1|few|TRBJ2-1
CATSDRLTGYHEQFF
TGTGCCACCAGTGACCGCCTCACAGGGTACCATGAGCAGTTCTTC
>-|TRBV20-1|-|TRBJ1-5
CSAREGRENQPQHF
TGCAGTGCTAGAGAGGGACGGGAGAATCAGCCCCAGCATTTT
>-|TRBV7-2|few|TRBJ1-2
CASSLRSYGYTF
TGTGCCAGCAGCTTGAGGTCGTATGGCTACACCTTC
>-|TRBV7-9|few|TRBJ2-1
CASRPGTGVGQFF
TGTGCCAGCAGGCCCGGGACTGGGGTTGGGCAGTTCTTC
>-|TRBV2|-|TRBJ2-1
CASSDAWYESNEQFF
TGTGCCAGCAGTGATGCCTGGTACGAGTCTAATGAGCAGTTCTTC
>-|TRBV28|-|TRBJ1-6
CASIEGDDSPLHF
TGTGCCAGCATAGAAGGGGATGATTCACCCCTCCACTTT
>-|TRBV5-1|-|TRBJ2-3
CASSLVRFTDTQYF
TGCGCCAGCAGCTTGGTTCGTTTCACAGATACGCAGTATTTT
>-|TRBV11-1|-|TRBJ2-7
CASSRGQTPTYEQYF
TGTGCCAGCAGTCGCGGACAGACTCCTACCTACGAGCAGTACTTC
>-|TRBV24-1|few|TRBJ2-1
CATGSNNEQFF
TGTGCCACCGGCAGCAACAATGAGCAGTTCTTC
>-|TRBV6-5|-|TRBJ1-3
CASSYMGPDGFSGNTIYF
TGTGCCAGCAGTTATATGGGCCCCGACGGTTTCTCTGGAAACACCATATATTTT
>-|TRBV13|-|TRBJ2-2
CASSLEWPSGELFF
TGTGCCAGCAGCTTAGAGTGGCCATCCGGGGAGCTGTTTTTT
>-|TRBV5-6|-|TRBJ2-3
CASSLGSSDTQYF
TGTGCCAGCAGCTTGGGTTCGTCAGATACGCAGTATTTT
>-|TRBV3-1|once|TRBJ2-7
CASSQFIAQVVEQYF
TGTGCCAGCAGCCAGTTCATAGCGCAGGTCGTCGAGCAGTACTTC
>-|TRBV5-1|-|TRBJ2-7
CASSLWTSREQYF
TGCGCCAGCAGCTTGTGGACAAGTCGGGAGCAGTACTTC